This entry concerns a single T cell receptor (beta chain). The data were obtained in a study of shared T cell receptors in the human thymus. Libraries were prepared by immunoSEQ multiplex PCR; TCRdb keeps only in-frame clonotypes and omits some of them. The sample carries some 700,000 clones, around 87% recorded once. Trimming cost V 3 bases and J 4 bases, with 12 bases left between them. The CDR3 runs 14 residues. CDR1 and CDR2 (germline): SGHRS, YFSETQ. The data also belong to a second study, concerning human thymus T cells. That paper notes: Infants served as donors; they were healthy and Finnish and were having corrective surgery for congenital heart defects. The thymus was resected at corrective cardiac surgery. Gene usage for V and J segments appeared biased in thymic and blood repertoires.

Material: thymocytes. The TCR originated in a boy under two years old with a congenital heart defect. The chain joins TRBV5-1 to TRBJ2-3; possibly TRBD2 for D (6 bases). The CDR3 region has the DNA TGCGCCAGCAGCTCCGGGACTTTGCCAGATACGCAGTATTTT. The encoded protein is CASSSGTLPDTQYF.